This T cell receptor beta chain stems from a study of CD8+CD57+ T cells in acquired aplastic anemia. Study details: Isolated CD4+ and CD8+ cells, once sorted, yielded DNA averaging 3.2 ug.

The TCR beta profiling, which covered VDJ combination and CDR3 sequence, was carried out using genomic DNA as the template. Via MiXCR, TCRdb re-called the reads, giving one row per CDR3 protein. The sample includes just over 150,000 distinct CDR3 sequences, 40% to 60% of them seen just once. This clonotype has a count of ten or more. All sequencing subjects had displayed CD8+CD57+ cell expansion on flow cytometry. The germline V gene has CDR1 SGHTA and CDR2 FQGTGA. V dropped 2 bases and J dropped 2 bases, with 15 bases sitting between them. This CDR3 is 16 amino acids long. The genes are TRBV7-3 and TRBJ2-5, with D tentatively TRBD1 or TRBD2 (6 bases each). The sequencing input was sorted CD4+, CD8+, or CD8+CD57+ T cells (not recorded which) from PBMCs. This clonotype originated in a human donor with aplastic anemia. The CDR3 DNA follows: TGTGCCAGCAGCTTAGGGGGGCCAGGGCGACAAGAGACCCAGTACTTC. It encodes CASSLGGPGRQETQYF.